This T cell receptor beta chain was captured in a study of tumor-infiltrating lymphocytes in primary liver carcinoma. From about 0.5 ug of total RNA, TCR beta-specific cDNA was reverse-transcribed using a constant-region primer. Employing slightly modified ARM-PCR, three nested multiplex PCR rounds were run, and these gave rise to the TCR beta libraries. Forward primers for TRBV1-TRBV30 and a C-beta reverse primer served the first two PCR rounds, at around 11 cycles each. A single record per CDR3 protein comes from TCRdb applying MiXCR to the multiplex PCR reads. This sample has tens of thousands of distinct CDR3 sequences, with over 60% found just once. Taking roughly 18-32 mg of unsorted bulk tissue, the authors co-extracted RNA and DNA. Sampling targeted five separate regions of each tumor, which included the tumor centre. Notes on this clonotype: Antigen unknown. Without the conserved terminal phenylalanine or tryptophan, this CDR3 likely stems from a read error.

Study observations and caveats: The study found a significantly higher top-250-clone fraction in tumors than in blood (p = 0.039).

This CDR3 comprises 14 residues. The V end was cut by 7 bases, the J end by 0 bases, with 13 bases between. The rearrangement links TRBV12-3 or TRBV12-4 to TRBJ2-7; D is unresolved. The sequence was obtained from a man aged 35 to 55 with primary liver carcinoma and hepatitis B virus infection. The sample taken for sequencing was liver tumor tissue from sampling region 4. Subset reported: tumor region T4, right-lateral pole. CDR3 in amino acids: CASTVSEISYEQYL. CDR3 bases: TGTGCCAGCACAGTGAGCGAGATCTCCTACGAGCAGTACCTC.